This T cell receptor beta chain was sequenced during a study of cytomegalovirus exposure and HLA in healthy donors. These donors, healthy bone marrow donors, were studied. Turning to this clone: Its antigen is not known.

A multiplex PCR was run with 60 Vbeta primers and 13 Jbeta primers. Libraries were prepared by immunoSEQ multiplex PCR; TCRdb keeps only in-frame clonotypes and omits some of them. The table lists 100,000 to 150,000 clones, over 60% of them singletons. General study results and limits: Later analysis indicated greater clonal expansion among HLA-associated TCR beta chains than among equally common other chains. The study dropped some indistinguishable V segments, TRBV6-2 and TRBV6-3 among them.

V shed 3 bases, J shed 0 bases, and the junction held 13 bases outside the gene matches. The CDR3 runs to 18 residues. Germline CDR1 SGHRS, CDR2 YFSETQ. Sequenced: PBMCs. V is TRBV5-1 and J is TRBJ2-3; TRBD2 matches 7 bases. The receptor's source is a man in his 60s in good health and CMV-seropositive. CDR3 sequence: CASSYGVVVGGSTDTQYF. The CDR3 DNA is TGCGCCAGCAGCTATGGGGTCGTTGTGGGGGGGAGCACAGATACGCAGTATTTT. Complete variable domain (other parts from reference TRBV5-1 and TRBJ2-3): KAGVTQTPRYLIKTRGQQVTLSCSPISGHRSVSWYQQTPGQGLQFLFEYFSETQRNKGNFPGRFSGRQFSNSRSEMNVSTLELGDSALYLCASSYGVVVGGSTDTQYFGPGTRLTVL.